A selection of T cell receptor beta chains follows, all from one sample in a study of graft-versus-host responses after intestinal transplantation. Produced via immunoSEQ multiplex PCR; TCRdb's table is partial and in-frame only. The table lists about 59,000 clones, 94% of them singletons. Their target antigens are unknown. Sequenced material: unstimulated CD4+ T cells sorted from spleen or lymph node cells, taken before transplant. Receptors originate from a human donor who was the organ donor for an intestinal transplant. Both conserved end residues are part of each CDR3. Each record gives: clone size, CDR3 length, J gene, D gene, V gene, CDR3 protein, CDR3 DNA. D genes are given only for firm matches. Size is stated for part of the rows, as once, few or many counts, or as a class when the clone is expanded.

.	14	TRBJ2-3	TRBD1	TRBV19	CASSPPTGADTQYF	TGTGCCAGTAGTCCCCCGACAGGGGCAGATACGCAGTATTTT
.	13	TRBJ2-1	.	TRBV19	CASSIESSQEQFF	TGTGCCAGTAGTATAGAGAGTAGCCAGGAACAGTTCTTC
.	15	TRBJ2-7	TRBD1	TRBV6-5	CASSYPDRGRVEQYF	TGTGCCAGCAGTTACCCTGACAGGGGGCGGGTCGAGCAGTACTTC
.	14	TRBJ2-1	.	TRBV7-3	CASSPTRGYNEQFF	TGTGCCAGCAGCCCGACCAGGGGTTACAATGAGCAGTTCTTC
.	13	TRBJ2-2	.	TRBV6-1	CASSQGGNGELFF	TGTGCCAGCAGTCAGGGGGGGAACGGGGAGCTGTTTTTT
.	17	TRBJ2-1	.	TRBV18	CASSPPNRPSSYNEQFF	TGTGCCAGCTCACCACCGAATCGCCCTAGCTCCTACAATGAGCAGTTCTTC
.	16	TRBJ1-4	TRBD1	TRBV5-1	CASSLQGTGDVEKLFF	TGCGCCAGCAGCTTGCAGGGGACAGGGGACGTGGAAAAACTGTTTTTT
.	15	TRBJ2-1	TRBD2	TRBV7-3	CASSRTSDLYNEQFF	TGTGCCAGCAGCCGAACTAGCGACCTCTACAATGAGCAGTTCTTC
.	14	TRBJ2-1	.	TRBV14	CASSALGSYNEQFF	TGTGCCAGCAGCGCACTAGGCTCCTACAATGAGCAGTTCTTC
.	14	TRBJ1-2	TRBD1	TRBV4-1	CASSADRGNYGYTF	TGCGCCAGCAGCGCCGACAGGGGAAACTATGGCTACACCTTC
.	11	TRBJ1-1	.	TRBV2	CASRGPAEAFF	TGTGCCAGCAGGGGGCCGGCTGAAGCTTTCTTT
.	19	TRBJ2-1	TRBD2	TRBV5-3	CARSLNVLAGGFSYNEQFF	TGTGCCAGAAGCTTGAATGTACTAGCGGGGGGCTTCTCCTACAATGAGCAGTTCTTC
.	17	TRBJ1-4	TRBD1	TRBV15	CATSRGQGARRDEKLFF	TGTGCCACCAGCAGAGGACAGGGGGCAAGGAGGGATGAAAAACTGTTTTTT
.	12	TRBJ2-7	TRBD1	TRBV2	CASSGQIFEQYF	TGTGCCAGCTCGGGACAGATCTTCGAGCAGTACTTC
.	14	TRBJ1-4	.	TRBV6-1	CASSVRPTNEKLFF	TGTGCCAGCAGTGTGAGACCAACTAATGAAAAACTGTTTTTT
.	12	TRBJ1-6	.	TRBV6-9	CASSRDVEPLHF	TGTGCCAGCAGTAGGGACGTCGAACCCCTCCACTTT
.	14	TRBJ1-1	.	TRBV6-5	CATDYKQGYTEAFF	TGTGCCACCGACTACAAACAGGGCTACACTGAAGCTTTCTTT
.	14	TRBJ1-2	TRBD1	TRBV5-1	CASSAGTGVYGYTF	TGCGCCAGCAGCGCCGGGACAGGAGTTTATGGCTACACCTTC
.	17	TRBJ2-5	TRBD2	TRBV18	CASSPLHSGGAGETQYF	TGTGCCAGCTCACCACTTCATAGCGGGGGGGCCGGAGAGACCCAGTACTTC
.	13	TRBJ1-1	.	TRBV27	CASSQGPNTEAFF	TGTGCCAGCAGTCAGGGTCCGAACACTGAAGCTTTCTTT
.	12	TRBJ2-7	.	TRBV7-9	CASSLQGYEQYF	TGTGCCAGCAGCCTACAGGGCTACGAGCAGTACTTC
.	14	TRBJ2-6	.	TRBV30	CAWSGDSGANVLTF	TGTGCCTGGAGTGGGGACTCTGGGGCCAACGTCCTGACTTTC
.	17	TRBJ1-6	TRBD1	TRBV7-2	CASSLARGQAYNSPLHF	TGTGCCAGCAGCTTGGCCAGGGGGCAGGCCTATAATTCACCCCTCCACTTT
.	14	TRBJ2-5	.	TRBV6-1	CASSARTGQETQYF	TGTGCCAGCAGTGCCCGAACAGGCCAAGAGACCCAGTACTTC
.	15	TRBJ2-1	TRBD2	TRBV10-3	CAISEGLAGGNEQFF	TGTGCCATCAGCGAGGGGCTAGCGGGGGGCAATGAGCAGTTCTTC
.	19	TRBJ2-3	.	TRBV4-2	CASSQERTSGGGSTDTQYF	TGTGCCAGCAGCCAAGAAAGGACCTCAGGGGGGGGCAGCACAGATACGCAGTATTTT
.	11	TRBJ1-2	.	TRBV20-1	CSASLAGGYTF	TGCAGTGCTAGTTTAGCCGGGGGCTACACCTTC
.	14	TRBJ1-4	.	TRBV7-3	CASSLTATNEKLFF	TGTGCCAGCAGCTTAACAGCAACTAATGAAAAACTGTTTTTT
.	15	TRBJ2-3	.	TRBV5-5	CASSRNTASTDTQYF	TGTGCCAGCAGTCGGAACACGGCTAGCACAGATACGCAGTATTTT
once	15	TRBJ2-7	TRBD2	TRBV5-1	CASSLGRGGSHEQYF	TGCGCCAGCAGCTTGGGGCGGGGGGGCTCCCACGAGCAGTACTTC
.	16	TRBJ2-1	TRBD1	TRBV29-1	CSVGDRMTGQDNEQFF	TGCAGCGTTGGAGACAGGATGACGGGACAGGACAATGAGCAGTTCTTC
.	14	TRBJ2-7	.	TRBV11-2	CASSLVPGTYEQYF	TGTGCCAGCAGCTTAGTACCAGGGACCTACGAGCAGTACTTC
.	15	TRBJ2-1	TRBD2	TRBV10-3	CAISQAGSSYNEQFF	TGTGCCATCAGCCAAGCGGGGAGCTCCTACAATGAGCAGTTCTTC
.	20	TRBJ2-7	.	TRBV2	CASRDQQGRDFTKSLGMQYF	TGTGCCAGCAGGGACCAACAGGGAAGGGACTTTACGAAGAGTCTGGGGATGCAGTACTTC
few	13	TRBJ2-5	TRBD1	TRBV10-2	CASRQGAGETQYF	TGCGCCAGCAGACAGGGGGCCGGAGAGACCCAGTACTTC
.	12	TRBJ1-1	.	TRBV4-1	CASGRWNTEAFF	TGCGCCAGCGGTAGATGGAACACTGAAGCTTTCTTT
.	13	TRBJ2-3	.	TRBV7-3	CASSETRTDTQYF	TGTGCCAGCAGCGAGACCCGCACAGATACGCAGTATTTT
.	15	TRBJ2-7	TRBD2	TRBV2	CASSRLAGLPYEQYF	TGTGCCAGCAGTAGACTAGCGGGGTTACCCTACGAGCAGTACTTC
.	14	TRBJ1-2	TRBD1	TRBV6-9	CASSYKDRGHGYTF	TGTGCCAGCAGTTATAAGGACAGGGGGCATGGCTACACCTTC
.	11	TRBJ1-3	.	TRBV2	CASSYGNTIYF	TGTGCCAGCAGTTATGGAAACACCATATATTTT
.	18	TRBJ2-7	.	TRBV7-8	CASSLRVRRSDVSYEQYF	TGTGCCAGCAGCTTAAGGGTTAGGAGGTCAGATGTTTCCTACGAGCAGTACTTC